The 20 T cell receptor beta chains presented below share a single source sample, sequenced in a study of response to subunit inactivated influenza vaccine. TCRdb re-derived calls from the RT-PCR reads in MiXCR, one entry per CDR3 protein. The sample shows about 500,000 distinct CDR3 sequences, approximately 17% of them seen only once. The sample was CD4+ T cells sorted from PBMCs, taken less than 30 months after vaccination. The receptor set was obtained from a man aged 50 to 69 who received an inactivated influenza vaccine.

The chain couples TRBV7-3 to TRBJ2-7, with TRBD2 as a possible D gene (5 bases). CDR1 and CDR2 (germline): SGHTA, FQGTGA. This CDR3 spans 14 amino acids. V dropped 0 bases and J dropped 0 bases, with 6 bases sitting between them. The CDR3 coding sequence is TGTGCCAGCAGCTTAACTAGCGACTCCTACGAGCAGTACTTC. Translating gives CASSLTSDSYEQYF.

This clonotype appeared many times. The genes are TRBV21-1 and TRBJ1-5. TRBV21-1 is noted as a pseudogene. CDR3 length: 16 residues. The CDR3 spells CASSDLGELKNQPQHF. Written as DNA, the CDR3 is TGTGCCAGCAGCGACCTAGGAGAGCTGAAGAATCAGCCCCAGCATTTT.

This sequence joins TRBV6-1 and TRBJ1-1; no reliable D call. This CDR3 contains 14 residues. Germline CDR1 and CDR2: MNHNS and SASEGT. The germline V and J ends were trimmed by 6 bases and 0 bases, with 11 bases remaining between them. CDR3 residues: CASSRESMNTEAFF. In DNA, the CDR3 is TGTGCCAGCAGCCGCGAAAGCATGAACACTGAAGCTTTCTTT.

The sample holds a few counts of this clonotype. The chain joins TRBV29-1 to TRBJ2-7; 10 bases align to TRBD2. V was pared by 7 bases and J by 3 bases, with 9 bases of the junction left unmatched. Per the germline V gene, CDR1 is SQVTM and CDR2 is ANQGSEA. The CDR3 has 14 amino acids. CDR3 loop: CSARSGRAGYEQYF. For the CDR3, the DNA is TGCAGCGCCCGAAGCGGGAGGGCCGGCTACGAGCAGTACTTC.

CDR3 coding DNA: TGTGCCAGCACAGGGGGCCGGGATCAGCCCCAGCATTTT. Translated: CASTGGRDQPQHF. V and J are TRBV10-3 and TRBJ1-5; the match to TRBD1 covers 9 bases. Germline-derived CDR1 and CDR2 are ENHRY and SYGVKD. This CDR3 comprises 13 residues. The junction had 6 bases not matched to a gene; V was cut back by 10 bases and J by 5 bases.

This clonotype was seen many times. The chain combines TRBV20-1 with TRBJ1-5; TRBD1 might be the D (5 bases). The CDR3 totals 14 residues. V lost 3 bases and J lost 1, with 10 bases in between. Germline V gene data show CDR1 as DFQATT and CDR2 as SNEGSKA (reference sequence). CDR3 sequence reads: CSARGGTSNQPQHF. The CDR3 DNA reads TGCAGTGCTAGGGGGGGTACAAGCAATCAGCCCCAGCATTTT.

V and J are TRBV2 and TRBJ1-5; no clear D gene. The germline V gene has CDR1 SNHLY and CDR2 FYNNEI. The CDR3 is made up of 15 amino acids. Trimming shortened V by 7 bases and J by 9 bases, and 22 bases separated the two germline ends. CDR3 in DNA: TGTGCCAGCATCTCAGGTCCCAATCAAATTTGGCCCCAGCATTTT. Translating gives CASISGPNQIWPQHF. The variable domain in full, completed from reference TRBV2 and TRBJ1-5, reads EPEVTQTPSHQVTQMGQEVILRCVPISNHLYFYWYRQILGQKVEFLVSFYNNEISEKSEIFDDQFSVERPDGSNFTLKIRSTKLEDSAMYFCASISGPNQIWPQHFGDGTRLSIL.

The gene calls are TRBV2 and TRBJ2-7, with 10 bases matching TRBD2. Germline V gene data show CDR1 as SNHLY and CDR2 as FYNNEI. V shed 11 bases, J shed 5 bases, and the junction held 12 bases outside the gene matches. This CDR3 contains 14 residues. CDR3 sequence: CASLRGLAGDEQYF. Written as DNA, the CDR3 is TGTGCCTCACTCCGGGGGCTAGCGGGAGACGAGCAGTACTTC.

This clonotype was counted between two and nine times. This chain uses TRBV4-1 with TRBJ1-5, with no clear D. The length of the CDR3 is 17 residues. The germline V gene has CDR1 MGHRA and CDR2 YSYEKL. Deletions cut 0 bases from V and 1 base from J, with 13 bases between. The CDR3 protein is CASSQDGGQLSNQPQHF. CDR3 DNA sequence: TGCGCCAGCAGCCAAGACGGCGGGCAGTTGAGCAATCAGCCCCAGCATTTT.

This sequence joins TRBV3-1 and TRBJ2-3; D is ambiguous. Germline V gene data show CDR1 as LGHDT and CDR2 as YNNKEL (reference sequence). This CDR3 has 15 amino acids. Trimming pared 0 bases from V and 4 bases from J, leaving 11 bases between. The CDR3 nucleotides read TGTGCCAGCAGCCAAGATCCAGCAAGGGCAGATACGCAGTATTTT. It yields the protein CASSQDPARADTQYF.

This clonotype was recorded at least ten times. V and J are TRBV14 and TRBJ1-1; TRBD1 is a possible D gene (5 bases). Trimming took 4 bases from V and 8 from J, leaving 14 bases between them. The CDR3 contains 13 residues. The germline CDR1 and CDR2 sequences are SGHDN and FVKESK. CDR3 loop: CASSPYAGTEAFF. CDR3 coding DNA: TGTGCCAGCAGCCCCTATGCCGGGACCGAAGCTTTCTTT.

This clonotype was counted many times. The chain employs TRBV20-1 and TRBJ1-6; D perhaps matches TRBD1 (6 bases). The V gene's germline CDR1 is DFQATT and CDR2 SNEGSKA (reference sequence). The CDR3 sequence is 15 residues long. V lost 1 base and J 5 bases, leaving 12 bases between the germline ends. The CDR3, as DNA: TGCAGTGCTAGAGTCCGGACAGTTAATAATTCACCCCTCCACTTT. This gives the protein CSARVRTVNNSPLHF.

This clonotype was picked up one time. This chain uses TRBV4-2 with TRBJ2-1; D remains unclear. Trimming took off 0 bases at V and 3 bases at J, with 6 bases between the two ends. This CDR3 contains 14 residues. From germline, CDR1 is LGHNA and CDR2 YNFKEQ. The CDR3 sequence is CASSQDNSYNEQFF. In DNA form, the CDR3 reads TGTGCCAGCAGCCAAGATAACAGCTACAATGAGCAGTTCTTC.

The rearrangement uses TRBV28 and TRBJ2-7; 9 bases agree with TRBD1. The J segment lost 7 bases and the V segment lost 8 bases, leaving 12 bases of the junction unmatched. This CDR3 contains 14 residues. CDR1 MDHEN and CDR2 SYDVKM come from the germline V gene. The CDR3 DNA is TGTGCCAGCTTTGGGGACAGGGACTCCCGGGAGCAGTACTTC. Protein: CASFGDRDSREQYF.

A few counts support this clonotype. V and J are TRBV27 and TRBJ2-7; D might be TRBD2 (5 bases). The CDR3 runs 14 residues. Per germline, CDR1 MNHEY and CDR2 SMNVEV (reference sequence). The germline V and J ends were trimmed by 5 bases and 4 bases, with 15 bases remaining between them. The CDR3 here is CASSPSPSRYEQYF. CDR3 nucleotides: TGTGCCAGCAGTCCCTCGCCTAGCCGATACGAGCAGTACTTC.

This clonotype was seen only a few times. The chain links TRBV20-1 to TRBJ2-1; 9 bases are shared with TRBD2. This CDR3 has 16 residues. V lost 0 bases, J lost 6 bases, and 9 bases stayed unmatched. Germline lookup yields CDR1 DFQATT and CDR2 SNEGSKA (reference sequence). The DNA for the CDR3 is TGCAGTGCTAGAGACCCGTTTCGGCGGGGGGGCAATGAGCAGTTCTTC. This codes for CSARDPFRRGGNEQFF.

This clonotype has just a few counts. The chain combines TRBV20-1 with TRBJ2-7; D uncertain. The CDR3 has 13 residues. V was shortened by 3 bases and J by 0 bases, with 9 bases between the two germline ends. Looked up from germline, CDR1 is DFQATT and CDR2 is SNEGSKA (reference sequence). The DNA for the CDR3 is TGCAGTGCTAGGCCAGCGTTCTCCTACGAGCAGTACTTC. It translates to CSARPAFSYEQYF.

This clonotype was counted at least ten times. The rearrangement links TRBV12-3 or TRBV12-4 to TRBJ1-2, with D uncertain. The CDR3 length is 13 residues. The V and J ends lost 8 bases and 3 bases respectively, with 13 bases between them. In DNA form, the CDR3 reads TGTGCCAGCGCACGGTGGTCAGACTATGGCTACACCTTC. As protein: CASARWSDYGYTF.

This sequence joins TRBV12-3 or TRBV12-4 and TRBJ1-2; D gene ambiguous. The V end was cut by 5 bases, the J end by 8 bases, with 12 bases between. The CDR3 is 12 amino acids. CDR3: CASSPPWRGYTF. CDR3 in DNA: TGTGCCAGCAGTCCCCCGTGGAGGGGCTACACCTTC.

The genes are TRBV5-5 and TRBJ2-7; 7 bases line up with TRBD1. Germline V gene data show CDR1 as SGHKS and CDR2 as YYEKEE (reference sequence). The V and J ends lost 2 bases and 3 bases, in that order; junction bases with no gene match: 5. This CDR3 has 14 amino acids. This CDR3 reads CASSFMTGFYEQYF. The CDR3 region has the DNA TGTGCCAGCAGCTTTATGACAGGGTTCTACGAGCAGTACTTC.